What follows are 8 T cell receptor beta chains derived from one specimen sequenced in a study of tumor-infiltrating lymphocytes in primary liver carcinoma. Using a constant-region primer together with ProtoScript II reverse transcriptase, TCR beta cDNA was made from around 500 ng of total RNA. Each TCR beta library was derived from three nested multiplex PCR rounds that employed slightly modified ARM-PCR. In the first two PCR rounds, TRBV1-TRBV30 forward primers were paired with a C-beta reverse primer, and each round lasted approximately 9 cycles. TCRdb reprocessed the multiplex PCR reads via MiXCR and lists one record per CDR3 protein. The profile shows approximately 73,000 distinct CDR3 sequences, approximately 74% of them singletons. Co-extraction of RNA and DNA was performed on about 18-30 mg of unsorted bulk tissue. Material for sequencing was liver tumor tissue from sampling region 4. Subset: tumor region T4, right-lateral pole. The source of these receptors is a man aged 35 to 55 with primary liver carcinoma and hepatitis B virus infection.

This clonotype has ten or more counts. V usage is TRBV6-1 and J usage is TRBJ2-3; the D is unclear. The CDR3 spans 13 residues. Germline V gene lookup returns CDR1 MNHNS and CDR2 SASEGT. V was pared by 1 base and J by 7 bases, with 9 bases between. For the CDR3, the DNA is TGTGCCAGCAGTGAAGACATTGGAAATACGCAGTATTTT. Amino acid sequence: CASSEDIGNTQYF.

The gene calls are TRBV6-5 and TRBJ2-3; D could derive from TRBD1 or TRBD2 (5 bases each). V was trimmed by 4 bases and J by 8 bases, leaving 19 bases between them. This CDR3 spans 15 amino acids. From germline, CDR1 is MNHEY and CDR2 SVGAGI. Here the CDR3 reads CASSWGSVSTGTQYF. The CDR3, as DNA: TGTGCCAGCAGTTGGGGGTCGGTCAGTACGGGTACGCAGTATTTT.

This clonotype showed up just a few times. One end of the junction fails to match germline, which may point to a read error. J is TRBJ2-1 and V is TRBV29-1; D is perhaps TRBD2 (7 bases). The CDR3 covers 16 residues. CDR1 is SQVTM and CDR2 is ANQGSEA in the germline V gene. The CDR3 spells CNVEGGASGRYNEQFF. DNA for the CDR3: TGCAACGTTGAAGGGGGGGCTAGCGGTAGGTACAATGAGCAATTCTTC.

J is TRBJ2-3 and V is TRBV10-3; D is possibly TRBD2 (5 bases). CDR3 length equals 14 residues. V lost 7 bases to trimming and J lost 1 base, with 12 bases between them. CDR1 ENHRY and CDR2 SYGVKD come from the germline V gene. The CDR3 DNA reads TGTGCCATCAACGAGAGCGGCGGCACAGATACGCAGTATTTT. This sequence encodes CAINESGGTDTQYF.

As for this clonotype: Compared with germline, one end of the junction differs, possibly owing to a read error. The CDR3 DNA reads TGTGCCAGCCGTTTAATTCCCCTCCAAGAGACCCGGTACTTC. The encoded protein is CASRLIPLQETRYF. The rearrangement joins TRBV6-1 to TRBJ2-5, with D unresolved. The CDR3 length is 14 residues. Germline values: CDR1 MNHNS, CDR2 SASEGT.

Concerning this clonotype: Sequence at one end of the junction differs from germline and may be a read error. DNA of the CDR3: TGTCCCATCAGCTTAGGGAGTAGCGGCCCGGGGGAGACCCAATACTTC. This encodes CPISLGSSGPGETQYF. The chain employs TRBV11-2 and TRBJ2-5; possible D gene TRBD2, 6 bases. The CDR3 is 16 residues long. CDR1 is SGHAT and CDR2 is FQNNGV in the germline V gene.

Remarks on this clonotype: The junction does not match germline at one end; this may be a read error. The chain combines TRBV29-1 with TRBJ2-3; D possibly corresponds to TRBD2 (5 bases). The length of the CDR3 is 12 residues. Germline-derived CDR1 and CDR2 are SQVTM and ANQGSEA. The CDR3 loop reads CSVLPSIDMQYF. In nucleotides, the CDR3 is TGCAGCGTGCTCCCTAGCATAGATATGCAGTATTTT.

To note about this clonotype: One junction end does not reproduce the germline sequence, and a read error may be involved. V usage is TRBV11-2 and J usage is TRBJ2-2; 9 bases are a match to TRBD1. The germline V gene encodes CDR1 SGHAT and CDR2 FQNNGV. This CDR3 spans 17 amino acids. The CDR3 nucleotides are TGTGCCGGCAGCTTTGATCGGGACAGGGTCGGCACCGGGGAGCTGCCTTTT. This codes for CAGSFDRDRVGTGELPF.